This passage covers 11 T cell receptor beta chains from one sample sequenced in a study of Ad26.COV2.S vaccination and SARS-CoV-2 variants. TCRdb's copy holds only in-frame clones and misses some; the assay was immunoSEQ multiplex PCR. The data show some 500,000 clones, roughly 89% seen once. Specified treatment: roughly 19 received Ad26.COV2.S at low or high dose, single or two shots; about five received placebo; per-sample allocation not given. Repertoires come from day 63 after the first vaccine or placebo injection. Sequences were derived from peripheral blood, sampled in a trial of Ad26.COV2.S vaccine versus placebo. The origin of the receptors is a person aged 18-65 years who received the Ad26.COV2.S COVID-19 vaccine or a placebo.

This chain links TRBV19 with TRBJ1-4; no firm D call. Germline V gene sequence: CDR1 LNHDA, CDR2 SQIVND (reference sequence). V lost 4 bases and J 3 bases, leaving 3 bases between the germline ends. The length of the CDR3 is 12 residues. The CDR3 region is CASSRANEKLFF. Here the CDR3 DNA reads TGTGCCAGTAGTAGAGCTAATGAAAAACTGTTTTTT. Full variable domain (missing parts from reference TRBV19 and TRBJ1-4): DGGITQSPKYLFRKEGQNVTLSCEQNLNHDAMYWYRQDPGQGLRLIYYSQIVNDFQKGDIAEGYSVSREKKESFPLTVTSAQKNPTAFYLCASSRANEKLFFGSGTQLSVL.

The chain carries TRBV19 and TRBJ2-5; 7 bases are shared with TRBD2. V trimming: 5 bases; J trimming: 5 bases; junction bases outside the gene matches: 8. There are 14 residues in the CDR3. Germline V CDR1 and CDR2: LNHDA, SQIVND (reference sequence). The CDR3 protein is CASSRNWGGETQYF. The CDR3 bases are TGTGCCAGTAGTCGAAACTGGGGAGGGGAGACCCAGTACTTC. Complete variable domain (other parts from reference TRBV19 and TRBJ2-5): DGGITQSPKYLFRKEGQNVTLSCEQNLNHDAMYWYRQDPGQGLRLIYYSQIVNDFQKGDIAEGYSVSREKKESFPLTVTSAQKNPTAFYLCASSRNWGGETQYFGPGTRLLVL.

This chain uses TRBV18 with TRBJ1-6, with 7 bases identical to TRBD1. Germline V lookup: CDR1 KGHSH, CDR2 LQKENI. J gave up 5 bases and V 2 bases, and 3 bases lay outside the gene matches. The CDR3 consists of 15 residues. The CDR3 DNA is TGTGCCAGCTCACCAATGGGGACAGATAATTCACCCCTCCACTTT. Its protein is CASSPMGTDNSPLHF.

In its sample, this clone was seen once. The genes are TRBV21-1 and TRBJ1-4; TRBD1 is the table's D call and was not checked against the DNA. TRBV21-1 is marked as a pseudogene. CDR3 size: 15 residues. The CDR3 here is CASSRTTGTNEKLFF. In DNA form, the CDR3 reads TGTGCCAGCAGCAGAACGACAGGGACGAATGAAAAACTGTTTTTT.

Regarding this clone: Other DNA sequences within the sample encode an identical CDR3. This chain links TRBV19 with TRBJ2-5; tentatively, D is TRBD1 (5 bases). In germline, CDR1 is LNHDA, CDR2 SQIVND (reference sequence). V lost 4 bases and J 2 bases, leaving 11 bases between the germline ends. The CDR3 totals 14 residues. The CDR3: CASSRRGGQETQYF. The CDR3 coding sequence is TGTGCCAGTAGTAGAAGGGGCGGTCAAGAGACCCAGTACTTC.

The CDR3 bases are TGTGCCAGTAGTCGGGACAGGACCTACGAGCAGTACTTC. Translating gives CASSRDRTYEQYF. This chain connects TRBV19 to TRBJ2-7; 8 bases agree with TRBD1. With V trimmed by 5 bases and J by 2 bases, 2 bases remained unmatched. Germline V gene data show CDR1 as LNHDA and CDR2 as SQIVND (reference sequence). There are 13 residues in the CDR3.

This chain joins TRBV11-3 and TRBJ2-1, with D possibly TRBD2 on 5 matching bases. The CDR3 has 15 amino acids. With 0 bases removed from V and 11 bases from J, the gap between germline ends came to 17 bases. Germline V gene lookup returns CDR1 SGHNT and CDR2 YENEEA. This chain's CDR3 is CASSLERVMDPQQFF. CDR3 nucleotides: TGTGCCAGCAGCTTAGAGCGGGTTATGGACCCCCAGCAGTTCTTC.

This rearrangement joins TRBV7-8 to TRBJ2-1; 15 positions agree with TRBD2. V lost 4 bases and J lost 3; bases outside the gene matches: 7. There are 18 residues in the CDR3. Germline V gene sequence: CDR1 SGHVS, CDR2 FQNEAQ. The CDR3 DNA is TGTGCCAGCAGCTCCGGACTAGCGGGAGGGGCCTACTACAATGAGCAGTTCTTC. Translated: CASSSGLAGGAYYNEQFF.

The chain has TRBV7-3 and TRBJ2-2; D possibly corresponds to TRBD2 (5 bases). The CDR3 consists of 15 residues. Trimming stripped 5 bases from V and 0 bases from J, with 10 bases between. Germline values: CDR1 SGHTA, CDR2 FQGTGA. CDR3 coding DNA: TGTGCCAGCAGCCCCCCCGGGGCGAACACCGGGGAGCTGTTTTTT. This codes for CASSPPGANTGELFF. Together with reference TRBV7-3 and TRBJ2-2, the CDR3 gives the full variable domain: GAGVSQTPSNKVTEKGKYVELRCDPISGHTALYWYRQSLGQGPEFLIYFQGTGAADDSGLPNDRFFAVRPEGSVSTLKIQRTERGDSAVYLCASSPPGANTGELFFGEGSRLTVL.

The chain employs TRBV4-1 and TRBJ1-3, with TRBD1 as a possible D gene (6 bases). The CDR3 extends over 15 amino acids. The V gene lost 7 bases and the J gene lost 2 bases, with 15 bases spanning the gap. From germline, CDR1 is MGHRA and CDR2 YSYEKL. The CDR3 loop is CASTSGHPPGNTIYF. The DNA of the CDR3 is TGCGCCAGCACCTCGGGACACCCTCCTGGAAACACCATATATTTT.

V is TRBV9 and J is TRBJ1-1; D unresolved. CDR1 and CDR2 (germline): SGDLS, YYNGEE. V was cut by 4 bases and J by 5 bases, with 12 bases left in between. The CDR3 totals 13 residues. CDR3 protein: CASSPWDGTEAFF. As DNA, the CDR3 is TGTGCCAGCAGCCCCTGGGATGGGACTGAAGCTTTCTTT.